One sample yielded the 8 T cell receptor beta chains listed below, sequenced in a study of T cells after yellow fever vaccination. One entry per CDR3 protein, called by TCRdb with MiXCR from the 5' RACE reads. This sample yields roughly 120,000 distinct CDR3 sequences, of which approximately 8.4% are seen a single time; 25% belongs to the top ten. Source: CD8+ T cells sorted from PBMCs, taken 45 days after the yellow fever booster vaccination. These receptors were taken from a man in his thirties or forties who received the YFV17D yellow fever vaccine.

Points on this clonotype: It may be a read error: a sequence one base away is much more abundant. J is TRBJ2-7 and V is TRBV18; D is unclear. The CDR3 is made up of 13 amino acids. Per germline, CDR1 KGHSH and CDR2 LQKENI. The CDR3 DNA reads TGTGCCAGCGCACCCCCCTCCACCTACGAGCAGTACTTC. This sequence encodes CASAPPSTYEQYF. The full variable domain, with the rest looked up from reference TRBV18 and TRBJ2-7, is NAGVMQNPRHLVRRRGQEARLRCSPMKGHSHVYWYRQLPEEGLKFMVYLQKENIIDESGMPKERFSAEFPKEGPSILRIQQVVRGDSAAYFCASAPPSTYEQYFGPGTRLTVT.

This clonotype was counted many times. This chain links TRBV7-2 with TRBJ1-5; 10 bases map to TRBD1. With 11 bases clipped from V and 3 bases from J, the junction kept 7 bases outside the gene matches. Germline CDR1 and CDR2: SGHTA and FQGNSA. The CDR3 sequence is 14 residues long. Here the CDR3 DNA reads TGTGCCGGGGGACAGGGGCAGGCCAATCAGCCCCAGCATTTT. Translated, it gives CAGGQGQANQPQHF.

This clonotype has a count of ten or more. The V and J genes are TRBV4-3 and TRBJ2-1; tentative D call: TRBD1 (5 bases). Trimming took off 5 bases at V and 9 bases at J, with 11 bases between the two ends. CDR3 size: 12 residues. The germline CDR1 and CDR2 sequences are LGHNA and YSLEER. The CDR3: CASSFRVSEQFF. CDR3 coding DNA: TGCGCCAGCAGCTTCAGGGTTAGTGAGCAGTTCTTC.

At least ten counts were recorded for this clonotype. The junction differs from germline at one of its ends, possibly a read error. This sequence joins TRBV12-3 or TRBV12-4 and TRBJ2-4, with 8 nucleotides matching TRBD1. The CDR3 is made up of 14 amino acids. The CDR3 nucleotides are TGTGCCAGCAGATTAGGGCAGGGGGCGAACATTCAGTACTTC. It encodes CASRLGQGANIQYF.

In its sample, this clonotype was seen many times. J is TRBJ2-2 and V is TRBV29-1; no firm D call. V gave up 5 bases and J gave up 2 bases, with 6 bases separating them. The CDR3 is 12 amino acids. Germline V gene lookup returns CDR1 SQVTM and CDR2 ANQGSEA. This chain's CDR3 is CSVIRNTGELFF. The CDR3 DNA reads as TGCAGCGTTATCAGAAACACCGGGGAGCTGTTTTTT.

This clonotype was counted at least ten times. This chain connects TRBV5-1 to TRBJ2-1; D is unresolved. Germline values: CDR1 SGHRS, CDR2 YFSETQ. The CDR3 has 9 residues. V lost 0 bases to trimming and J lost 15 bases, with 4 bases between them. The CDR3: CASSLAGFF. CDR3 bases: TGCGCCAGCAGCTTGGCCGGGTTCTTC.

This clonotype showed up many times. The chain is built from TRBV7-9 and TRBJ2-1; possibly TRBD1 for D (5 bases). Germline lookup yields CDR1 SEHNR and CDR2 FQNEAQ (reference sequence). The germline V and J ends were trimmed by 3 bases and 6 bases, with 12 bases remaining between them. There are 14 residues in the CDR3. This chain's CDR3 is CASSFFQGFNEQFF. The CDR3 DNA sequence: TGTGCCAGCAGCTTTTTTCAGGGATTCAATGAGCAGTTCTTC.

Points on this clonotype: A much larger clone differs from this one at a single base, so this may be a read error. The V gene is TRBV20-1, the J gene TRBJ2-1, with 10 bases lining up with TRBD2. This CDR3 has 14 amino acids. Germline CDR1 is DFQATT and CDR2 is SNEGSKA (reference sequence). The trim removed 6 bases at V and 9 bases at J, leaving 11 bases unmatched. CDR3 sequence: CSAWTQREGSEQFF. As DNA, the CDR3 is TGCAGTGCCTGGACTCAGCGGGAGGGCAGTGAGCAGTTCTTC.